The present TCR beta chain was sequenced within a study of T-cell reconstitution after alpha-beta-depleted transplantation in children. V trimming: 6 bases; J trimming: 0 bases; junction bases outside the gene matches: 8. This CDR3 contains 14 residues. CDR1 is SQVTM and CDR2 is ANQGSEA in the germline V gene. This clonotype was counted between two and nine times. Unique molecular identifiers were used to barcode this TCRbeta library. TCRdb called the PCR reads again in MiXCR, with one record for every CDR3 protein. The table lists about 540,000 distinct CDR3 sequences, around 19% of them singletons. Sample: PBMCs from the stem cell graft donor, taken from the stem cell graft. This receptor was obtained from a human donor who donated a stem cell graft to a child with acute lymphoblastic leukemia. The chain joins TRBV29-1 to TRBJ2-7, with 7 bases matching TRBD1. CDR3 protein: CSVRGGQLSYEQYF. CDR3 sequence (DNA): TGCAGCGTCCGTGGGGGACAGCTCTCCTACGAGCAGTACTTC.